This TCR beta chain is drawn from a study of tissue T cells after allogeneic stem cell transplantation. As to this clone: The antigen is unknown.

The study, taken as a whole, reports: Anatomically similar tissues had similar TCR repertoires within each patient.

The data were produced by immunoSEQ multiplex PCR, yet TCRdb's version contains in-frame clones alone and is incomplete. The data hold about 28,000 clones, with 65% to 90% observed a single time. V lost 3 bases to trimming and J lost 7 bases; unmatched junction nucleotides: 8. The germline V gene has CDR1 SGHTA and CDR2 FQGNSA. The length of the CDR3 is 15 residues. The chain combines TRBV7-2 with TRBJ2-5, with 10 nucleotides matching TRBD2. The TCR comes from a woman aged 18-49 years who later had graft-versus-host disease after an allogeneic stem cell transplant. Source: blood, taken before transplantation. CDR3 sequence (DNA): TGTGCCAGCAGCTTGGAGCGGGGGGGCTTAGGGACCCAGTACTTC. Translated: CASSLERGGLGTQYF.